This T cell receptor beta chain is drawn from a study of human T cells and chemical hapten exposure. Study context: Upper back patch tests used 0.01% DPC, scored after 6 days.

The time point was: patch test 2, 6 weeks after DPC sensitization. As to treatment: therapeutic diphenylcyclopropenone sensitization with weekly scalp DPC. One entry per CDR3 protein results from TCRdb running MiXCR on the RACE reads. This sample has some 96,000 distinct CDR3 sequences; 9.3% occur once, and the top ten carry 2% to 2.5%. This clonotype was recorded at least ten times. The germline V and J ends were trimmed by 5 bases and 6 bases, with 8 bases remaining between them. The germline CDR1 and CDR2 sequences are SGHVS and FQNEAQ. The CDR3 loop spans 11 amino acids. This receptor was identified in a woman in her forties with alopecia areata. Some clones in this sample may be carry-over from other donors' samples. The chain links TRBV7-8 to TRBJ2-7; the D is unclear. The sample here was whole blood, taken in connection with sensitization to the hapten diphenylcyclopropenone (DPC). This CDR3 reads CASSPKIEQYF. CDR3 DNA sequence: TGTGCCAGCAGCCCCAAGATCGAGCAGTACTTC.